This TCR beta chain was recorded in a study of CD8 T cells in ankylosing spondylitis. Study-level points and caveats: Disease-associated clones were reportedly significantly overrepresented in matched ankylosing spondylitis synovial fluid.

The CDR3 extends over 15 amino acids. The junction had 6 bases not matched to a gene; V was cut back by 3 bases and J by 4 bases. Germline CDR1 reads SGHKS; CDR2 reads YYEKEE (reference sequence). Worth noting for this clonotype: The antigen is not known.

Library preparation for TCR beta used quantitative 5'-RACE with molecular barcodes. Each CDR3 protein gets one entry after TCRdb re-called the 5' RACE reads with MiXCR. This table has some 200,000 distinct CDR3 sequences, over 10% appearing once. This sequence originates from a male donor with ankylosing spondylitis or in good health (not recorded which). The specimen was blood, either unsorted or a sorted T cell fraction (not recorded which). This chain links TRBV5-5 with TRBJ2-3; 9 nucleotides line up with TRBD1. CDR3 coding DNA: TGTGCCAGCAGCTCCTGGACAGGGGAGGCAGATACGCAGTATTTT. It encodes CASSSWTGEADTQYF.